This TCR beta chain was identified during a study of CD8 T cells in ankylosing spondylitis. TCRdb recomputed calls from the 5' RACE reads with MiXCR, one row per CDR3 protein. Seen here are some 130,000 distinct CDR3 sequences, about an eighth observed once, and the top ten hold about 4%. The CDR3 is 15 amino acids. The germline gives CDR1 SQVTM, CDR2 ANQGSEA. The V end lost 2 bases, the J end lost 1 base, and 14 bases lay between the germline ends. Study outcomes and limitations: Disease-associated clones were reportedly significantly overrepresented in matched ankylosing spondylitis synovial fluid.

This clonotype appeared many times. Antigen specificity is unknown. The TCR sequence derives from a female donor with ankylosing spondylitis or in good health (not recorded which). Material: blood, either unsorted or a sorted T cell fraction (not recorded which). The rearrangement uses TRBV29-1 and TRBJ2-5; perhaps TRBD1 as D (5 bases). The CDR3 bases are TGCAGCGTTGAACGTGCGGTAGGGGCCCAAGAGACCCAGTACTTC. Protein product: CSVERAVGAQETQYF.